This T cell receptor (beta chain) was sequenced during a study of T cell repertoires in cytomegalovirus infection (dated by TCRdb to the late 2010s). Regarding the research as a whole: Alongside well-studied HLA-B-restricted epitopes, the peptide stimulations were aimed at recently identified HLA-C-restricted CMV epitopes, whose presentation resists viral immunomodulation. Because public TCR beta signatures pointed to carriage of CMV infection together with the matching HLA type, the HLA type of each donor mattered for the analysis. Overall study results and their limits: The ex vivo response was dominated by HLA-C-restricted CMV-specific TCR beta clonotypes, which also provided the single most frequent clonotype in two of eight donors. Carriers of CMV infection plus the relevant HLA type were discriminated by the cumulative frequency of public TCR beta family members in the study cohort and in an independent roughly 340-donor cohort.

In light of the paper, this sample's treatment or condition label describes: in vitro stimulation with specific CMV peptide epitopes to enrich CMV-specific T cells. Concerning this clonotype itself: The antigen it recognizes is unknown. One base away there is no much larger clone; base qualities are not given.

V is cut by 2 bases and J by 7 bases, and the space between the germline ends is 17 bases. Including the terminal cysteine and phenylalanine, the CDR3 comprises 15 residues. The entry retains the CDR3 DNA only, 45 bases that are in frame from base 1. The germline V gene yields MNHGY for CDR1 and SAAAGT for CDR2. The instrument given in TCRdb is Illumina HiSeq 1500. The public reads were quality trimmed at Q25 with fastp and then assembled into clones with MiXCR by TCRdb, keeping productive beta chains. For every CDR3 protein sequence, its rows merge into one entry that carries the most common genes and DNA. The sample yields roughly 920,000 distinct CDR3 sequences; roughly 31% were counted once. The ten largest clones capture over 12% of the sample.

This specimen was cultured CD8+ T cells from PBMCs, taken from culture after CMV antigen stimulation. The clonotype originates from a human donor in good health (CMV status not recorded). Some clones in this sample may be carry-over from other donors' samples. The chain employs TRBV6-8 and TRBJ1-1; no D gene can be assigned with confidence. Read as DNA, the sequence is TGTGCCAGCAGTTACAAGGCGCGGCAGGTAGATGAAGCTTTCTTT. The resulting protein is CASSYKARQVDEAFF.